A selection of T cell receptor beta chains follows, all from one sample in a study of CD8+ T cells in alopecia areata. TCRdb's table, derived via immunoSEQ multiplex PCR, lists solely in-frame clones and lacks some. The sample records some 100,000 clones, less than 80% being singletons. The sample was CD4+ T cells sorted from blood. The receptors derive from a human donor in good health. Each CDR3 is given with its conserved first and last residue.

cdr3_aa: CASSTQGSPLHF; v_call: TRBV7-2; j_call: TRBJ1-6
cdr3_aa: CSVPGQLLNNYGYTF; v_call: TRBV29-1; j_call: TRBJ1-2
cdr3_aa: CASSSLKGTPGNEQFF; v_call: TRBV6-5; j_call: TRBJ2-1
cdr3_aa: CASSGNNEQFF; v_call: TRBV6-6; j_call: TRBJ2-1
cdr3_aa: CASSLWQSTGELFF; v_call: TRBV5-4; j_call: TRBJ2-2
cdr3_aa: CSVRGTPSTDTQYF; v_call: TRBV29-1; j_call: TRBJ2-3
cdr3_aa: CASSEQGTGKETQYF; v_call: TRBV25-1; j_call: TRBJ2-5
cdr3_aa: CASSPNAGRLQYF; v_call: TRBV27; j_call: TRBJ2-7
cdr3_aa: CASSLGSSGRQETQYF; v_call: TRBV5-1; j_call: TRBJ2-5
cdr3_aa: CASSLREMQSQFF; v_call: TRBV7-3; j_call: TRBJ2-1
cdr3_aa: CATGGPNTDTQYF; v_call: TRBV10-3; j_call: TRBJ2-3
cdr3_aa: CASTLYPVVSSYNEQFF; v_call: TRBV27; j_call: TRBJ2-1
cdr3_aa: CATSREDRTNTGELFF; v_call: TRBV15; j_call: TRBJ2-2
cdr3_aa: CASSDLRTVGSQHF; v_call: TRBV5-6; j_call: TRBJ1-5
cdr3_aa: CASSDLREGVQFF; v_call: TRBV6-4; j_call: TRBJ2-1
cdr3_aa: CSALGDHGYTF; v_call: TRBV20-1; j_call: TRBJ1-2
cdr3_aa: CASRESLAGGSYEQYF; v_call: TRBV5-1; j_call: TRBJ2-7
cdr3_aa: CSVDVSAVAEQFF; v_call: TRBV29-1; j_call: TRBJ2-1
cdr3_aa: CASSQNQGNQETQYF; v_call: TRBV18; j_call: TRBJ2-5
cdr3_aa: CASSPRTETEAFF; v_call: TRBV18; j_call: TRBJ1-1
cdr3_aa: CASSPDRAFNQPQHF; v_call: TRBV18; j_call: TRBJ1-5
cdr3_aa: CSVERGGNFYNEQFF; v_call: TRBV29-1; j_call: TRBJ2-1
cdr3_aa: CSVEEPASYEKLFF; v_call: TRBV29-1; j_call: TRBJ1-4
cdr3_aa: CASSQGPDSGNTIYF; v_call: TRBV4-2; j_call: TRBJ1-3
cdr3_aa: CASSERDRGVEKLFF; v_call: TRBV27; j_call: TRBJ1-4
cdr3_aa: CASSLVGGEQYF; v_call: TRBV5-1; j_call: TRBJ2-7
cdr3_aa: CASSPGSGASRQYF; v_call: TRBV7-3; j_call: TRBJ2-3
cdr3_aa: CAWSIGSSYNSPLHF; v_call: TRBV30; j_call: TRBJ1-6
cdr3_aa: CATSSDVPHPGYTF; v_call: TRBV15; j_call: TRBJ1-2
cdr3_aa: CASRPAGKGETQYF; v_call: TRBV25-1; j_call: TRBJ2-5
cdr3_aa: CASSENQVSAWGTDTQYF; v_call: TRBV6-1; j_call: TRBJ2-3
cdr3_aa: CSVEEENTEAFF; v_call: TRBV29-1; j_call: TRBJ1-1
cdr3_aa: CASRAGTSTDTQYF; v_call: TRBV2; j_call: TRBJ2-3
cdr3_aa: CASRPRLAGSPNEQFF; v_call: TRBV5-4; j_call: TRBJ2-1
cdr3_aa: CASRLRLAGSYEQYF; v_call: TRBV27; j_call: TRBJ2-7
cdr3_aa: CAATGGNSNQPQHF; v_call: TRBV30; j_call: TRBJ1-5
cdr3_aa: CASSQVGGGGGYTF; v_call: TRBV4-1; j_call: TRBJ1-2
cdr3_aa: CAWSTPKGARETQYF; v_call: TRBV30; j_call: TRBJ2-5
cdr3_aa: CASSLAGVDLQETQYF; v_call: TRBV5-6; j_call: TRBJ2-5
cdr3_aa: CASTVRQGNYGYTF; v_call: TRBV5-6; j_call: TRBJ1-2
cdr3_aa: CASSATGNYGYTF; v_call: TRBV2; j_call: TRBJ1-2
cdr3_aa: CARTMGDTEAFF; v_call: TRBV27; j_call: TRBJ1-1
cdr3_aa: CSVEGPPTLNTGELFF; v_call: TRBV29-1; j_call: TRBJ2-2
cdr3_aa: CASSPTGGELFF; v_call: TRBV2; j_call: TRBJ2-2
cdr3_aa: CSVDPGGSNEKLFF; v_call: TRBV29-1; j_call: TRBJ1-4
cdr3_aa: CAWSDRQGSTDTQYF; v_call: TRBV30; j_call: TRBJ2-3
cdr3_aa: CASNRDSHEKLFF; v_call: TRBV7-9; j_call: TRBJ1-4
cdr3_aa: CASSADRPVGGAFF; v_call: TRBV7-9; j_call: TRBJ1-1
cdr3_aa: CASSPGEGYTF; v_call: TRBV18; j_call: TRBJ1-2
cdr3_aa: CASSSEETQYF; v_call: TRBV19; j_call: TRBJ2-5
cdr3_aa: CASTVTGANTEAFF; v_call: TRBV6-1; j_call: TRBJ1-1
cdr3_aa: CAWSVPGLAGGRETQYF; v_call: TRBV30; j_call: TRBJ2-5
cdr3_aa: CSVEGGGFYEQYF; v_call: TRBV29-1; j_call: TRBJ2-7
cdr3_aa: CASSQYGQYNEQFF; v_call: TRBV2; j_call: TRBJ2-1
cdr3_aa: CSVEGQMNTEAFF; v_call: TRBV29-1; j_call: TRBJ1-1
cdr3_aa: CSVKAGTVSFQYF; v_call: TRBV29-1; j_call: TRBJ2-4